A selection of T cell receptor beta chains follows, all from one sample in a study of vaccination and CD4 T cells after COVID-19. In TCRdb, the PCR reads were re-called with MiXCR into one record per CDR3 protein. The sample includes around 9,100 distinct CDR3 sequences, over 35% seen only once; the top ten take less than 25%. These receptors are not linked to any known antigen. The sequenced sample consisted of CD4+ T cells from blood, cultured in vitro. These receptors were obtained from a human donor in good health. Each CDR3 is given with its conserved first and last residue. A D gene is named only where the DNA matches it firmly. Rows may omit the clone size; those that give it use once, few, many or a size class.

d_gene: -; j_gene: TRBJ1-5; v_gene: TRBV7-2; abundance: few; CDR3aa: CASSLVGTRGNQPQHF; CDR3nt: TGTGCCAGCAGCTTAGTAGGGACTCGGGGAAATCAGCCCCAGCATTTT
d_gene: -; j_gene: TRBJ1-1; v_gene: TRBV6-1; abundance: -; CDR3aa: CASSDRENTEAFF; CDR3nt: TGTGCCAGCAGCGACAGAGAGAACACTGAAGCTTTCTTT
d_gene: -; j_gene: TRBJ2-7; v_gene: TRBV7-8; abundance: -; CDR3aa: CASTSIASGEYYEQYF; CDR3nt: TGTGCCAGCACCTCTATTGCGTCGGGAGAGTATTACGAGCAGTACTTC
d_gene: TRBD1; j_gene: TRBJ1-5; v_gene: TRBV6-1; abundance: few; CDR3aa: CASRRQSGGTGSNQPQHF; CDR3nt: TGTGCCAGCAGACGCCAATCAGGGGGCACGGGTAGCAATCAGCCCCAGCATTTT
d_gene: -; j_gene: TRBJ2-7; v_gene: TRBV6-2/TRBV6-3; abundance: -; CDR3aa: CASRNQVIGSEQYF; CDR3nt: TGTGCCAGCAGAAACCAGGTGATCGGAAGCGAGCAGTACTTC
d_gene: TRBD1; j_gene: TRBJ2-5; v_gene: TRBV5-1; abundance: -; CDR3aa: CASSWGQGQVQETQYF; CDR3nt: TGCGCCAGCAGCTGGGGACAGGGCCAGGTCCAGGAGACCCAGTACTTC
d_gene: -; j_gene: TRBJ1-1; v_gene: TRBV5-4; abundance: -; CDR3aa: CASSDLTENTEAFF; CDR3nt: TGTGCCAGCAGCGACCTGACAGAGAACACTGAAGCTTTCTTT
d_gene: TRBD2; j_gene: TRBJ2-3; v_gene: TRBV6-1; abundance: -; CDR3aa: CASSLRGGGGADTQYF; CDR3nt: TGTGCCAGCAGCCTCCGGGGGGGAGGAGGGGCAGATACGCAGTATTTT
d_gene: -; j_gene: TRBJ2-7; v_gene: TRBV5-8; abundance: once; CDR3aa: CASSYPKGADYEQYF; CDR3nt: TGTGCCAGCAGCTACCCTAAGGGAGCCGACTACGAGCAGTACTTC
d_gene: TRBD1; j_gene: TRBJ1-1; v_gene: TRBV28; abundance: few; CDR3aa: CASSGIGTGRTEAFF; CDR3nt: TGTGCCAGCAGTGGAATTGGGACAGGGCGCACTGAAGCTTTCTTT
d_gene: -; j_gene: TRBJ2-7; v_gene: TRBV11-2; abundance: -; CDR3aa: CASSLTRTGEQYF; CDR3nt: TGTGCCAGCAGCTTAACTAGGACGGGCGAGCAGTACTTC
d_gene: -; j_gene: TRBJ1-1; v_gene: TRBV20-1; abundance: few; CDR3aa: CSARDRNRVHTEAFF; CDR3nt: TGCAGTGCTAGAGATCGTAACAGGGTGCACACTGAAGCTTTCTTT
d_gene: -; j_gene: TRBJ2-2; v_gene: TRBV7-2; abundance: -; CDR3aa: CASSIMGGPGELFF; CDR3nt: TGTGCCAGCAGTATTATGGGCGGCCCCGGGGAGCTGTTTTTT
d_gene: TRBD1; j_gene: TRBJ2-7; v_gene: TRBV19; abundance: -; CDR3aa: CASSIGATGGYEQYF; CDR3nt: TGTGCCAGTAGTATAGGCGCGACAGGGGGCTACGAGCAGTACTTC
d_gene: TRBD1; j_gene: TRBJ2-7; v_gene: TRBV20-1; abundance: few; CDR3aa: CSASQGASYEQYF; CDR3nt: TGCAGTGCTAGCCAGGGGGCTTCCTACGAGCAGTACTTC
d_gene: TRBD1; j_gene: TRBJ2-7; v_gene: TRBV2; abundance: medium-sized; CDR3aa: CASSGQGPSYEQYF; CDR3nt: TGTGCCAGCAGTGGACAGGGACCCTCCTACGAGCAGTACTTC
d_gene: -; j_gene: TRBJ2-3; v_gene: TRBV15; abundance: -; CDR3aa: CATSSSARGDTQYF; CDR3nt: TGTGCCACCAGCAGCTCCGCCAGGGGAGATACGCAGTATTTT
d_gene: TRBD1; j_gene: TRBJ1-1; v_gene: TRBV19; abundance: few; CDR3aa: CASRGTGTNTEAFF; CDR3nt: TGTGCCAGTAGAGGGACAGGGACGAACACTGAAGCTTTCTTT
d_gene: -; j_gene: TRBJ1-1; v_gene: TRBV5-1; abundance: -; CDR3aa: CASSLAGSMNTEAFF; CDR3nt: TGCGCCAGCAGCTTGGCCGGGTCGATGAACACTGAAGCTTTCTTT
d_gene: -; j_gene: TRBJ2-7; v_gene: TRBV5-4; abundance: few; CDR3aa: CASSPANREQYF; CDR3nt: TGTGCCAGCAGCCCGGCCAATCGCGAGCAGTACTTC
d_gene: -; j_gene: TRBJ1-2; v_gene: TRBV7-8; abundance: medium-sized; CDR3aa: CASSYSSIGSPYGYTF; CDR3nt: TGTGCCAGCAGCTATAGCAGTATCGGGAGCCCCTATGGCTACACCTTC
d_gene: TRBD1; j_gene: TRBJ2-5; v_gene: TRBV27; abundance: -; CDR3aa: CASSRTTGDGIIGQTQYF; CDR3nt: TGTGCCAGCAGTCGCACGACAGGGGATGGGATTATAGGGCAGACCCAGTACTTC
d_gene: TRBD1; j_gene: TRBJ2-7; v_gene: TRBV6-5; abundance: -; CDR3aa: CASSLGTGSITWYEQYF; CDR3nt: TGTGCCAGCAGTTTGGGGACAGGGAGCATAACTTGGTACGAGCAGTACTTC
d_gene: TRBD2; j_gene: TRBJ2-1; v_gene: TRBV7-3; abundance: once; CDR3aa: CASSLRLAERPLGYNEQFF; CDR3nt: TGTGCCAGCAGCTTGAGACTAGCGGAGCGGCCCCTTGGTTACAATGAGCAGTTCTTC
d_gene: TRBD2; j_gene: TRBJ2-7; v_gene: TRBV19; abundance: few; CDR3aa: CASSIGLAGTYEQYF; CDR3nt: TGTGCCAGTAGTATCGGCCTAGCGGGTACCTACGAGCAGTACTTC
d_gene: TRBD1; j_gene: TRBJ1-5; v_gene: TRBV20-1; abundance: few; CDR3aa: CSAGPGTGGDQPQHF; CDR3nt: TGCAGTGCAGGTCCCGGGACAGGGGGCGATCAGCCCCAGCATTTT
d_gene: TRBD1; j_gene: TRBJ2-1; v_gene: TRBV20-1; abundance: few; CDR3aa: CSARDTAGGMDNEQFF; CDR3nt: TGCAGTGCTAGAGATACGGCAGGGGGCATGGACAATGAGCAGTTCTTC
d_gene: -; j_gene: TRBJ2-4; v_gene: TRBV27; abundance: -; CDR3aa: CASSPDRIFIGNIQYF; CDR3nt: TGTGCCAGCTCCCCCGACAGGATATTTATTGGAAACATTCAGTACTTC
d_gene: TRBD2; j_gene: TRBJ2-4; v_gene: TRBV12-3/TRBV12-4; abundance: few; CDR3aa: CASSLGRGGAKNIQYF; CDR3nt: TGTGCCAGCAGTTTAGGACGGGGGGGTGCCAAAAACATTCAGTACTTC
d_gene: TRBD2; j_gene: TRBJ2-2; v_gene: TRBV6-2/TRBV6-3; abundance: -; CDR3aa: CASSYPAGGTGELFF; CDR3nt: TGTGCCAGCAGTTACCCAGCGGGAGGTACCGGGGAGCTGTTTTTT
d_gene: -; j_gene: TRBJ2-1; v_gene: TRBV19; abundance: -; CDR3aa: CASSMGPFAYNEQFF; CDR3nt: TGTGCCAGTAGTATGGGACCGTTCGCCTACAATGAGCAGTTCTTC
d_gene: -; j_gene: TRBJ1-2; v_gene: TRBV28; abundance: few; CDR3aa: CASRSLGYGYTF; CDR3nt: TGTGCCAGCAGATCATTGGGCTATGGCTACACCTTC
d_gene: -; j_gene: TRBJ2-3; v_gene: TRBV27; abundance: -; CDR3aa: CASSSWGDSNTQYF; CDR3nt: TGTGCCAGCAGTTCTTGGGGGGACTCAAATACGCAGTATTTT
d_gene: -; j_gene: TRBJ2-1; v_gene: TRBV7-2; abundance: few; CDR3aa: CASSRGASGPEEQFF; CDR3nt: TGTGCCAGCAGCCGGGGGGCTAGCGGACCCGAGGAGCAGTTCTTC
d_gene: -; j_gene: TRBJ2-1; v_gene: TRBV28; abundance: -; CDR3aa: CASSLLRDSYNEQFF; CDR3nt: TGTGCCAGCAGTTTATTGCGGGACTCCTACAATGAGCAGTTCTTC
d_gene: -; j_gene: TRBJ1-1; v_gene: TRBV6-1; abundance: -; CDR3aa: CASSVGHRGIMNTEAFF; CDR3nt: TGTGCCAGCAGCGTAGGGCATCGGGGGATCATGAACACTGAAGCTTTCTTT
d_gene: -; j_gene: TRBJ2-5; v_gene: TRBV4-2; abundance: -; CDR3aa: CASSRGETQYF; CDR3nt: TGTGCCAGCAGCCGAGGTGAGACCCAGTACTTC
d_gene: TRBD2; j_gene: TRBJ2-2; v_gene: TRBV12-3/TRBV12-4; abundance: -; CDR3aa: CASRAGLAGVGELFF; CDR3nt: TGTGCCAGCAGGGCGGGACTAGCGGGAGTCGGGGAGCTGTTTTTT
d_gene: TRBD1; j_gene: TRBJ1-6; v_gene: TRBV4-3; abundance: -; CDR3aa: CASSLFPPGQGNSPLHF; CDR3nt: TGCGCCAGCAGCCTTTTCCCCCCGGGACAGGGAAACTCACCCCTCCACTTT
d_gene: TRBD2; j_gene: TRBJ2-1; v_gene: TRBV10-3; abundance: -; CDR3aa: CAIRGGTSGYNEQFF; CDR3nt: TGTGCCATCAGGGGGGGGACTAGCGGTTACAATGAGCAGTTCTTC
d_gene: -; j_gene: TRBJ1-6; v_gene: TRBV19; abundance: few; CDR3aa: CASSVTGNSPLHF; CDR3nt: TGTGCCAGTAGTGTTACAGGGAATTCACCCCTCCACTTT
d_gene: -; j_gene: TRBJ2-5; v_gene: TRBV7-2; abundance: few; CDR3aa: CASSSGSGETQYF; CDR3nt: TGTGCCAGCAGCTCAGGGTCAGGAGAGACCCAGTACTTC
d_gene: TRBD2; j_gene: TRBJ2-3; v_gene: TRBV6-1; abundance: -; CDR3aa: CASSPFFASGMADTQYF; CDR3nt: TGTGCCAGCAGTCCCTTTTTTGCTAGCGGGATGGCAGATACGCAGTATTTT
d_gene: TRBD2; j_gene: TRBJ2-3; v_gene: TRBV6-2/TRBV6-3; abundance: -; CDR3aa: CASSLRAGGGDTQYF; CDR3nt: TGTGCCAGCAGCCTCCGGGCGGGAGGCGGAGATACGCAGTATTTT
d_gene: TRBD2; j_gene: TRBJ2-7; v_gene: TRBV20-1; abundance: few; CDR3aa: CSASFLAGGYEQYF; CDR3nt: TGCAGTGCTAGTTTTCTAGCGGGAGGCTACGAGCAGTACTTC
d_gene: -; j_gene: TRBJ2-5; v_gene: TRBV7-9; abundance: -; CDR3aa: CASSSEPGNRGETQYF; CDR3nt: TGTGCCAGCAGCTCCGAACCGGGTAACAGAGGAGAGACCCAGTACTTC
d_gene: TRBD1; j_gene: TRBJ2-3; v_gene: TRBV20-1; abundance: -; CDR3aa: CSARGDRDVEDTQYF; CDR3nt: TGCAGTGCTCGAGGCGACAGGGACGTGGAAGATACGCAGTATTTT
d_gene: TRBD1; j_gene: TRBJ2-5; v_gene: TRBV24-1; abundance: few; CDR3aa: CATSDLGTGTETQYF; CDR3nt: TGTGCCACCAGTGATTTAGGGACAGGGACTGAGACCCAGTACTTC
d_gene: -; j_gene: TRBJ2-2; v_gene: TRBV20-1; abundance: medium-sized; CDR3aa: CSARRGSTGELFF; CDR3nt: TGCAGTGCTAGAAGGGGATCCACCGGGGAGCTGTTTTTT
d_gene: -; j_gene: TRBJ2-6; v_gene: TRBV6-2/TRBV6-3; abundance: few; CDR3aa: CASTLGGFTGGANVLTF; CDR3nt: TGTGCCAGCACCCTAGGGGGATTCACCGGTGGGGCCAACGTCCTGACTTTC
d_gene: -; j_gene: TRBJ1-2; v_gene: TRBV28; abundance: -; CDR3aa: CASSERTGSGGRGYTF; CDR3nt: TGTGCCAGCAGTGAAAGAACAGGGAGCGGTGGCCGGGGCTACACCTTC
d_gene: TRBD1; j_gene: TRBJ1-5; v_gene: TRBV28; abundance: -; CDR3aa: CASRKQGQGNQPQHF; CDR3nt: TGTGCCAGCAGGAAACAGGGGCAAGGCAATCAGCCCCAGCATTTT
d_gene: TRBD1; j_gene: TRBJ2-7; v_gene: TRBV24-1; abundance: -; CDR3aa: CATSDAGGERPYEQYF; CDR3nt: TGTGCCACCAGTGATGCAGGGGGTGAGCGACCCTACGAGCAGTACTTC
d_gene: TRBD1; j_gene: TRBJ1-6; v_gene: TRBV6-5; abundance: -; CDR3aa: CASSYSGGLADSPLHF; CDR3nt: TGTGCCAGCAGTTACTCAGGGGGCTTAGCGGATTCACCCCTCCACTTT
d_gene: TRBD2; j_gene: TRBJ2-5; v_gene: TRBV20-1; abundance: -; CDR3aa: CSARTTSGRARETQYF; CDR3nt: TGCAGTGCTCGCACCACTAGCGGGAGGGCACGAGAGACCCAGTACTTC
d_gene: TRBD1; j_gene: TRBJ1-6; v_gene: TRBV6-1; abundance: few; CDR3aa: CASRRQGGSPLHF; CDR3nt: TGTGCCAGCAGACGACAGGGAGGTTCACCCCTCCACTTT
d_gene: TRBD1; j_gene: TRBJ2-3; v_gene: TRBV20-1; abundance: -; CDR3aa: CSARVGDRVFNTQYF; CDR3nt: TGCAGTGCTAGAGTGGGGGACAGGGTCTTCAATACGCAGTATTTT
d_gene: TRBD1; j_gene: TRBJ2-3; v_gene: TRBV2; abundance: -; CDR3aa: CASLTGGRDTQYF; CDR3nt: TGTGCCAGCCTTACAGGGGGCAGAGATACGCAGTATTTT
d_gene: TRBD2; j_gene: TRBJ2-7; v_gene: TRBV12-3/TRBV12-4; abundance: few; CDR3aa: CASSLISTSGTYEQYF; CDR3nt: TGTGCCAGCAGTTTAATTAGCACTAGCGGGACCTACGAGCAGTACTTC